The next 22 T cell receptor beta chains were all read from a single sample in a study of T cells after yellow fever vaccination (dated by TCRdb to about 2019). The method was 5' RACE. Data came from an Illumina NovaSeq 6000. TCRdb trimmed the raw reads at Q25, called clones with MiXCR and kept productive beta chains. Every entry covers one CDR3 protein and lists the most common genes and DNA from its rows. This sample gives 400,000 to 450,000 distinct CDR3 sequences in total; roughly 20% of them show up just once. The top ten clones comprise 15% to 20% of the sample. Reading the label with the study, this specimen's treatment or condition is: live attenuated yellow fever vaccine strain. Specimen: PBMCs, collected before the yellow fever booster vaccination. These receptors originate from a man aged 18 to 30 who received the YFV17D yellow fever vaccine.

V is TRBV6-6 and J is TRBJ2-7; no clear D gene. V lost 10 bases, J lost 6 bases, and 13 bases lay in between. The CDR3 loop spans 11 amino acids. Germline loops: CDR1 MNHNY, CDR2 SVGAGI (reference sequence). The CDR3 coding sequence is TGTGCCAATACTGTAGGGCGCGAGCAGTACGTC. Its translation is CANTVGREQYV.

This clonotype has only a few counts. This rearrangement joins TRBV28 to TRBJ1-1; unclear D gene. This CDR3 is built from 14 residues. Germline CDR1 is MDHEN and CDR2 is SYDVKM. Trimming removed 7 bases at V and 6 bases at J, with 18 bases between. The CDR3 is CASIRPGGWAEAFF. The CDR3 DNA reads as TGTGCCAGCATCCGCCCGGGAGGGTGGGCTGAAGCTTTCTTT.

The chain joins TRBV12-3 or TRBV12-4 to TRBJ2-3, with a possible D match to TRBD1 (6 bases). This CDR3 spans 15 amino acids. The V end lost 7 bases, the J end lost 2 bases, and 16 bases lay between the germline ends. CDR3 loop: CASTPDSAITDTQYF. The DNA for the CDR3 is TGTGCCAGCACTCCGGACAGTGCAATCACAGATACGCAGTATTTT.

Only a few counts were recorded for this clonotype. This rearrangement joins TRBV4-1 to TRBJ1-6, with 7 bases fitting TRBD1. This CDR3 comprises 15 residues. Germline trimming cut 3 bases from V and 5 bases from J; bases unmatched to any gene: 4. Germline CDR1 reads MGHRA; CDR2 reads YSYEKL. CDR3 sequence: CASSQQDRNNSPLHF. The CDR3 bases are TGCGCCAGCAGCCAGCAGGACAGGAATAATTCACCCCTCCACTTT.

This sequence joins TRBV20-1 and TRBJ2-3, with TRBD2 matching over 15 bases. This CDR3 is built from 16 residues. J was trimmed by 3 bases and V by 3 bases; bases with no gene match: 4. From germline, CDR1 is DFQATT and CDR2 SNEGSKA (reference sequence). DNA for the CDR3: TGCAGTGCTAGCTCTGGGACTAGCGGGGGGACAGATACGCAGTATTTT. Protein sequence: CSASSGTSGGTDTQYF.

This clonotype was seen a single time. The V gene is TRBV4-2, the J gene TRBJ2-3, with 11 bases fitting TRBD2. V lost 0 bases to trimming and J lost 4 bases; unmatched junction nucleotides: 9. This CDR3 has 18 residues. Germline CDR1 is LGHNA and CDR2 is YNFKEQ. The CDR3 loop reads CASSQEAFSGGVADTQYF. The CDR3 DNA reads TGTGCCAGCAGCCAAGAGGCCTTTAGCGGGGGGGTCGCAGATACGCAGTATTTT.

The V and J genes are TRBV10-3 and TRBJ1-3; no reliable D call. The CDR3 extends over 16 amino acids. CDR1 is ENHRY and CDR2 is SYGVKD in the germline V gene. Trimming cost V 2 bases and J 2 bases, with 13 bases left between them. CDR3 nucleotides: TGTGCCATCAGTGAGCCTCGAAGGGCAGCTGGAAACACCATATATTTT. It specifies CAISEPRRAAGNTIYF.

In its sample, this clonotype was seen a few times. This chain links TRBV18 with TRBJ1-6, with D unclear. This CDR3 spans 15 amino acids. Germline V gene lookup returns CDR1 KGHSH and CDR2 LQKENI. The V end was cut by 6 bases, the J end by 3 bases, with 12 bases between. Written as DNA, the CDR3 is TGTGCCAGCTCGCGGACGGAGGACTATAATTCACCCCTCCACTTT. Amino acids: CASSRTEDYNSPLHF.

This clonotype was seen ten or more times. The chain combines TRBV15 with TRBJ1-1; D gene unclear. Germline V gene sequence: CDR1 LNHNV, CDR2 YYDKDF (reference sequence). The ends were cut back, 1 base at V and 2 bases at J, with 11 bases in the middle. CDR3 length: 15 amino acids. The CDR3 spells CATSRGNSLNTEAFF. The DNA of the CDR3 is TGTGCCACCAGCAGAGGCAACAGCCTAAACACTGAAGCTTTCTTT.

This clonotype was picked up one time. This sequence joins TRBV11-2 and TRBJ2-1; TRBD2 agrees at 15 bases. The CDR3 has 16 amino acids. Germline trimming cut 1 base from V and 15 bases from J; bases unmatched to any gene: 10. Germline loops: CDR1 SGHAT, CDR2 FQNNGV. In DNA, the CDR3 is TGTGCCAGCAGCTTAGCGGGACTAGCGGGGGGTAGGTTCCCGTTCTTC. Translation gives CASSLAGLAGGRFPFF.

This clonotype was counted ten times or more. The chain joins TRBV20-1 to TRBJ1-2; D is ambiguous. The V end was cut by 1 base, the J end by 2 bases, with 8 bases between. This CDR3 region has 13 residues. The V gene's germline CDR1 is DFQATT and CDR2 SNEGSKA (reference sequence). CDR3 in DNA: TGCAGTGCTAGAGTCCAGAGCAACTATGGCTACACCTTC. This translates into CSARVQSNYGYTF.

V gene TRBV5-5 combines with J gene TRBJ1-4; tentatively, D is TRBD1 (6 bases). This CDR3 spans 14 amino acids. Germline V gene lookup returns CDR1 SGHKS and CDR2 YYEKEE (reference sequence). V was clipped by 5 bases and J by 0 bases, with 8 bases between them. CDR3: CASRTGATNEKLFF. DNA for the CDR3: TGTGCCAGCAGGACAGGTGCAACTAATGAAAAACTGTTTTTT.

This clonotype was seen at least ten times. The V call is TRBV7-9, the J call TRBJ2-1, with D perhaps given as TRBD1 or TRBD2 (5 bases each). Germline CDR1 and CDR2: SEHNR and FQNEAQ (reference sequence). V lost 5 bases and J 7 bases, leaving 21 bases between the germline ends. The CDR3 contains 16 residues. CDR3 amino acids: CASSRGPQGRRNEQFF. As DNA, the CDR3 is TGTGCCAGCAGCAGGGGCCCCCAGGGACGTCGGAATGAGCAGTTCTTC.

This clonotype was seen a few times. The rearrangement joins TRBV27 to TRBJ1-5; 7 positions match TRBD1. This CDR3 contains 15 residues. Germline CDR1 MNHEY, CDR2 SMNVEV (reference sequence). Trimming removed 7 bases from V and 5 bases from J; junction bases left unmatched: 11. CDR3 DNA: TGTGCCAGCATCCGTGACAGGGTCTCGGATCAGCCCCAGCATTTT. This gives the protein CASIRDRVSDQPQHF.

The chain recombines TRBV9 with TRBJ2-7, with TRBD2 identical over 15 bases. The CDR3 is 18 amino acids. V lost 4 bases to trimming and J lost 0 bases; unmatched junction nucleotides: 8. CDR1 SGDLS and CDR2 YYNGEE come from the germline V gene. The CDR3 here is CASSPRTSGGAFSYEQYF. Here the CDR3 DNA reads TGTGCCAGCAGCCCACGGACTAGCGGGGGGGCCTTCTCCTACGAGCAGTACTTC.

The chain links TRBV7-3 to TRBJ1-1; D is possibly TRBD1 (5 bases). The germline V and J ends were trimmed by 5 bases and 7 bases, with 14 bases remaining between them. The CDR3 contains 13 residues. Looked up from germline, CDR1 is SGHTA and CDR2 is FQGTGA. Here the CDR3 reads CASSPQGTGEAFF. As DNA, the CDR3 is TGTGCCAGCAGCCCCCAGGGAACGGGTGAAGCTTTCTTT.

The chain recombines TRBV29-1 with TRBJ2-1; D is tentatively TRBD1 or TRBD2 (5 bases each). V was cut by 5 bases and J by 1 base, with 15 bases left in between. This CDR3 region has 15 residues. Germline assignment: CDR1 SQVTM and CDR2 ANQGSEA. Here the CDR3 reads CSVLPGSGSYNEQFF. The DNA of the CDR3 is TGCAGCGTTCTACCAGGGAGTGGGTCCTACAATGAGCAGTTCTTC.

As for this clonotype: The junction departs from the called germline gene at one end, perhaps through a read error. The chain joins TRBV5-6 to TRBJ1-4; the D is unclear. Per the germline V gene, CDR1 is SGHDT and CDR2 is YYEEEE. The CDR3 is 11 residues long. Here the CDR3 reads CDSSFGEKLFF. The CDR3 nucleotides read TGTGACAGCAGCTTCGGCGAAAAACTGTTTTTT.

V is TRBV7-2 and J is TRBJ1-2; 7 bases line up with TRBD1. V shed 4 bases, J shed 8 bases, and the junction held 10 bases outside the gene matches. The CDR3 contains 14 residues. The germline gives CDR1 SGHTA, CDR2 FQGNSA. The CDR3 sequence is CASSSSRQGQGYTF. The CDR3 DNA follows: TGTGCCAGCAGCTCCTCAAGACAGGGACAGGGCTACACCTTC. Looking up the rest from reference TRBV7-2 and TRBJ1-2 gives the full variable domain: GAGVSQSPSNKVTEKGKDVELRCDPISGHTALYWYRQSLGQGLEFLIYFQGNSAPDKSGLPSDRFSAERTGGSVSTLTIQRTQQEDSAVYLCASSSSRQGQGYTFGSGTRLTVV.

This clonotype was seen more than once but under ten times. The rearrangement links TRBV10-3 to TRBJ1-5; D gene unclear. This CDR3 has 13 residues. Germline V gene lookup returns CDR1 ENHRY and CDR2 SYGVKD. The V end was cut by 5 bases, the J end by 5 bases, with 10 bases between. This CDR3 is CAISPRDHQPQHF. The CDR3, as DNA: TGTGCCATCAGTCCACGGGATCATCAGCCCCAGCATTTT.

The table lists this clonotype with a count of one. This sequence joins TRBV20-1 and TRBJ2-3; TRBD2 aligns across 13 bases. Germline V lookup: CDR1 DFQATT, CDR2 SNEGSKA (reference sequence). J gave up 2 bases and V 3 bases, and 11 bases lay outside the gene matches. The CDR3 is made up of 18 amino acids. The CDR3 nucleotides read TGCAGTGCTAGGCGACTAGCGGGGGGCACACGATTCACAGATACGCAGTATTTT. Translation gives CSARRLAGGTRFTDTQYF.

The chain is built from TRBV12-3 or TRBV12-4 and TRBJ2-3; 7 bases are a match to TRBD2. The ends lost 5 bases at V and 2 bases at J; junction bases unmatched: 7. The CDR3 totals 15 residues. In DNA, the CDR3 is TGTGCCAGCAGTCCCGGGGACTACCCCACAGATACGCAGTATTTT. Translating it yields CASSPGDYPTDTQYF.